Listed below are T cell receptor beta chains from one sample, sequenced in a study of beta chain features in type 1 diabetes. The table came from immunoSEQ multiplex PCR; TCRdb's copy has only in-frame clones and leaves some out. The data hold fewer than 900,000 clones, with 15% to 20% observed a single time. The material sequenced was naive CD4+ T cells from blood. The receptor set was obtained from a woman aged 18-35 years in good health. Both conserved end residues are part of each CDR3. The order of the fields is CDR3 DNA, CDR3 protein, J gene, V gene, clone size, D gene. D genes are given only for firm matches. The size field is filled for only some rows; it gives once, few, many or a size class.

DNA: TGTGCCAGCAGTTTCGCGGACAGGGTAAGCCAGCCCCAGCATTTT; CDR3: CASSFADRVSQPQHF; J: TRBJ1-5; V: TRBV28; size: .; D: TRBD1
DNA: TGCAGCGCCAATCCTGTTCAGGGGTACTATGGCTACACCTTC; CDR3: CSANPVQGYYGYTF; J: TRBJ1-2; V: TRBV29-1; size: .; D: .
DNA: TGTGCCAGCAGCGAGGGACAGAGCAGAGTTTACGAGCAGTACTTC; CDR3: CASSEGQSRVYEQYF; J: TRBJ2-7; V: TRBV5-4; size: few; D: TRBD1
DNA: TGTGCCATCAGTGAGTCGCCCACCGTGGCGGGAGTGGGGGATACGCAGTATTTT; CDR3: CAISESPTVAGVGDTQYF; J: TRBJ2-3; V: TRBV10-3; size: few; D: TRBD2
DNA: TGTGCCAGCAGTGAACAGCCGAACACTGAAGCTTTCTTT; CDR3: CASSEQPNTEAFF; J: TRBJ1-1; V: TRBV2; size: .; D: .
DNA: TGTGCCAGCAGTCCGGGATCGCGGGAGCAGTTCTTC; CDR3: CASSPGSREQFF; J: TRBJ2-1; V: TRBV28; size: few; D: .
DNA: TGTGCCAGCAGAACCGGGACAGGAAATGAAAAACTGTTTTTT; CDR3: CASRTGTGNEKLFF; J: TRBJ1-4; V: TRBV6-1; size: few; D: TRBD1
DNA: TGTGCCAGCAGGGCACAGGGGACCCAGTACTTC; CDR3: CASRAQGTQYF; J: TRBJ2-5; V: TRBV6-5; size: few; D: .
DNA: TGTGCCAGCAGCCAAGGGGACAGGGGGCGGGCAGATACGCAGTATTTT; CDR3: CASSQGDRGRADTQYF; J: TRBJ2-3; V: TRBV4-2; size: .; D: TRBD1
DNA: TGTGCCAGCAGCGTCTTGGGCGGGGAGCTGTTTTTT; CDR3: CASSVLGGELFF; J: TRBJ2-2; V: TRBV9; size: .; D: .
DNA: TGTGCCAGCAGCGACGGACTAGCGGATGAGCAGTTCTTC; CDR3: CASSDGLADEQFF; J: TRBJ2-1; V: TRBV28; size: .; D: TRBD2
DNA: TGTGCCACCGGGACAGGGGTCCCAGATACGCAGTATTTT; CDR3: CATGTGVPDTQYF; J: TRBJ2-3; V: TRBV19; size: .; D: TRBD1
DNA: TGTGCCAGCTCACCAAACACCGACTATGGCTACACCTTC; CDR3: CASSPNTDYGYTF; J: TRBJ1-2; V: TRBV18; size: .; D: .
DNA: TGTGCCAGCAGCTTATCGAACACCGGGGAGCTGTTTTTT; CDR3: CASSLSNTGELFF; J: TRBJ2-2; V: TRBV7-9; size: .; D: .
DNA: TGTGCCAGCAGTTACGACAGCCACAATGAGCAGTTCTTC; CDR3: CASSYDSHNEQFF; J: TRBJ2-1; V: TRBV6-5; size: .; D: .
DNA: TGTGCCAGCAGTTTCACCGGGACAGGGTCGTCAGAGACCCAGTACTTC; CDR3: CASSFTGTGSSETQYF; J: TRBJ2-5; V: TRBV27; size: few; D: TRBD1
DNA: TGTGCCACTCGCGGGGCGGCGAATTACAATGAGCAGTTCTTC; CDR3: CATRGAANYNEQFF; J: TRBJ2-1; V: TRBV10-3; size: .; D: .
DNA: TGTGCCAGCGGACTAGCAGTAAGCACAGATACGCAGTATTTT; CDR3: CASGLAVSTDTQYF; J: TRBJ2-3; V: TRBV10-3; size: few; D: TRBD2
DNA: TGCGCCAGCAGCTTCCGGGACCCTACCTACGAGCAGTACTTC; CDR3: CASSFRDPTYEQYF; J: TRBJ2-7; V: TRBV5-1; size: few; D: .
DNA: TGTGCCAGCAGCGACGCAGGGCCGGGGGCCAACGTCCTGACTTTC; CDR3: CASSDAGPGANVLTF; J: TRBJ2-6; V: TRBV6-6; size: .; D: .
DNA: TGTGCCAGCAGCCTTCACAGCCGAGAAGGGAATCAGCCCCAGCATTTT; CDR3: CASSLHSREGNQPQHF; J: TRBJ1-5; V: TRBV7-9; size: .; D: .
DNA: TGTGCCAGCAGTACACAAGGGGATGCTGGCGAGCAGTACTTC; CDR3: CASSTQGDAGEQYF; J: TRBJ2-7; V: TRBV28; size: few; D: .
DNA: TGTGCCAGCAGCTCCGGACTAGCGGGAGTAAGTGAGCAGTTCTTC; CDR3: CASSSGLAGVSEQFF; J: TRBJ2-1; V: TRBV5-4; size: few; D: TRBD2
DNA: TGTGCCAGCAGTGTTTCCCGGGACAGGGCATCAGATACGCAGTATTTT; CDR3: CASSVSRDRASDTQYF; J: TRBJ2-3; V: TRBV2; size: .; D: TRBD1
DNA: TGTGCCAGCCACCCGCAGAACACTGAAGCTTTCTTT; CDR3: CASHPQNTEAFF; J: TRBJ1-1; V: TRBV25-1; size: few; D: .
DNA: TGTGCCAGCAGCCAAGGGACACCTAGCACAGATACGCAGTATTTT; CDR3: CASSQGTPSTDTQYF; J: TRBJ2-3; V: TRBV4-2; size: few; D: .
DNA: TGTGCCAGCAGTGATACAAGGCAGTTTAGGGAGACCCAGTACTTC; CDR3: CASSDTRQFRETQYF; J: TRBJ2-5; V: TRBV25-1; size: .; D: .
DNA: TGTGCCAGCGTACAGGGTAAGGAAACTGAAGCTTTCTTT; CDR3: CASVQGKETEAFF; J: TRBJ1-1; V: TRBV19; size: few; D: .
DNA: TGTGCCAGCAGCTTTAGGGCCGGGGAGGTTCGTGAAAAACTGTTTTTT; CDR3: CASSFRAGEVREKLFF; J: TRBJ1-4; V: TRBV7-9; size: .; D: .
DNA: TGTGCCATCAGTGAGGATCTTGATACGCAGTATTTT; CDR3: CAISEDLDTQYF; J: TRBJ2-3; V: TRBV10-3; size: .; D: .
DNA: TGTGCCAGCAGTGAGGTAGCGGGCACAGATACGCAGTATTTT; CDR3: CASSEVAGTDTQYF; J: TRBJ2-3; V: TRBV6-4; size: .; D: .
DNA: TGTGCCAGCAGTGCCGCTGGTGCCAGGGGTGGCTACACCTTC; CDR3: CASSAAGARGGYTF; J: TRBJ1-2; V: TRBV6-1; size: few; D: .
DNA: TGTGCCAGCAGTTCCCCGATCCCAGCGGGGGGTCTCTACACCTTC; CDR3: CASSSPIPAGGLYTF; J: TRBJ1-2; V: TRBV6-6; size: .; D: .
DNA: TGTGCCAGCAGCTTAGGACAGGCAGACATACTAGAGACCCAGTACTTC; CDR3: CASSLGQADILETQYF; J: TRBJ2-5; V: TRBV7-9; size: .; D: .
DNA: TGTGCCAGCAGCTCGAAAGGGACTAGCGGGAGCACCCAGTTCTTC; CDR3: CASSSKGTSGSTQFF; J: TRBJ2-1; V: TRBV7-2; size: .; D: TRBD2
DNA: TGTGCCATCAGTGGGAGCGCAGATACGCAGTATTTT; CDR3: CAISGSADTQYF; J: TRBJ2-3; V: TRBV10-3; size: few; D: .
DNA: TGCAGCGTGGCACCCCTAGGAAAAGAGACCCAGTACTTC; CDR3: CSVAPLGKETQYF; J: TRBJ2-5; V: TRBV29-1; size: few; D: .
DNA: TGTGCCAGCTCACCAGGGGGCCAAGAGACCCAGTACTTC; CDR3: CASSPGGQETQYF; J: TRBJ2-5; V: TRBV18; size: .; D: .
DNA: TGTGCCAGCAGCCGAGGGACAGGGCTGTTCTTC; CDR3: CASSRGTGLFF; J: TRBJ2-1; V: TRBV9; size: few; D: TRBD1
DNA: TGTGCCAGCAGCTTAGCGGGAAACTACGAGCAGTACTTC; CDR3: CASSLAGNYEQYF; J: TRBJ2-7; V: TRBV7-2; size: .; D: .
DNA: TGTGCCAGCAGTTTATCGGCTAGCGGGAGTGACGAGCAGTACTTC; CDR3: CASSLSASGSDEQYF; J: TRBJ2-7; V: TRBV28; size: few; D: TRBD2
DNA: TGTGCCAGTAGCCCGGGACAGGGTCATTACGAGCAGTACTTC; CDR3: CASSPGQGHYEQYF; J: TRBJ2-7; V: TRBV19; size: .; D: TRBD1
DNA: TGTGCCAGCAGCCCCGCCCGCACAGATACGCAGTATTTT; CDR3: CASSPARTDTQYF; J: TRBJ2-3; V: TRBV7-3; size: few; D: .
DNA: TGTGCCAGCAGTTTGTGGGAGCGGATAGATACGCAGTATTTT; CDR3: CASSLWERIDTQYF; J: TRBJ2-3; V: TRBV28; size: .; D: .
DNA: TGCGCCAGCAGCCAAGATGGTTTTGGCAGGGGATACGAGCAGTACTTC; CDR3: CASSQDGFGRGYEQYF; J: TRBJ2-7; V: TRBV4-1; size: .; D: .
DNA: TGTGCCACCAGCATTGACAGGGGGCGTGAGCAGTACTTC; CDR3: CATSIDRGREQYF; J: TRBJ2-5; V: TRBV15; size: few; D: TRBD1
DNA: TGTGCCAGCAGCGTAGGATCTAGCGGGCGGGGTCGGACGCAGTATTTT; CDR3: CASSVGSSGRGRTQYF; J: TRBJ2-3; V: TRBV9; size: .; D: TRBD2
DNA: TGTGCCAGCAGCGACGGACAGAGGAACACCGGGGAGCTGTTTTTT; CDR3: CASSDGQRNTGELFF; J: TRBJ2-2; V: TRBV7-9; size: .; D: .
DNA: TGTGCCAGCAGCTCCCCCCCCAGTAAACAGTACTTC; CDR3: CASSSPPSKQYF; J: TRBJ2-5; V: TRBV7-2; size: .; D: .
DNA: TGTGCCAGCTCACCTGGGGGCTCTGGGGCCAACGTCCTGACTTTC; CDR3: CASSPGGSGANVLTF; J: TRBJ2-6; V: TRBV18; size: .; D: .
DNA: TGTGCCAGCAGTTCCAGTATCTCTGGAAACACCATATATTTT; CDR3: CASSSSISGNTIYF; J: TRBJ1-3; V: TRBV7-8; size: .; D: .
DNA: TGCGCCAGCAGCTTTGCGCCAGGGGGCGAGGAGACCCAGTACTTC; CDR3: CASSFAPGGEETQYF; J: TRBJ2-5; V: TRBV5-1; size: .; D: TRBD1
DNA: TGTGCCAGCTCACCTAATCCGGGACAGGGGAAAGAGACCCAGTACTTC; CDR3: CASSPNPGQGKETQYF; J: TRBJ2-5; V: TRBV18; size: .; D: TRBD1
DNA: TGTGCCAGCAGCGCTGACAGGACCACAGATACGCAGTATTTT; CDR3: CASSADRTTDTQYF; J: TRBJ2-3; V: TRBV2; size: few; D: .
DNA: TGTGCCAGCAGCTTCAGCGGGATCTACAATGAGCAGTTCTTC; CDR3: CASSFSGIYNEQFF; J: TRBJ2-1; V: TRBV5-8; size: .; D: TRBD2
DNA: TGTGCCAGCTCACCGCGCACCGGGGAGCTGTTTTTT; CDR3: CASSPRTGELFF; J: TRBJ2-2; V: TRBV18; size: few; D: .
DNA: TGTGCCAGTAGTCCACAGGGCGGGGAGCTGTTTTTT; CDR3: CASSPQGGELFF; J: TRBJ2-2; V: TRBV19; size: .; D: .
DNA: TGTGCCAGCAGCTTGAGGGTGGAGACCCAGTACTTC; CDR3: CASSLRVETQYF; J: TRBJ2-5; V: TRBV5-5; size: .; D: .
DNA: TGTGCCATCAGTGGCCAGACGGGACGGTCCGGCGGGGAGCTGTTTTTT; CDR3: CAISGQTGRSGGELFF; J: TRBJ2-2; V: TRBV10-3; size: once; D: .